A selection of T cell receptor beta chains follows, all from one sample in a study of blood T cell repertoires in COVID-19. Data came from immunoSEQ multiplex PCR; TCRdb stores just in-frame clones and leaves some out. The table has over 25,000 clones, around 93% seen once. Sequenced: peripheral blood. The source of these receptors is a human donor with active COVID-19. The donor label of this sample is uncertain. CDR3s include the opening cysteine and the closing phenylalanine or tryptophan. Fields, in order: V gene, clone size, D gene, J gene, CDR3 DNA, CDR3 protein. A D gene is named only where the DNA matches it firmly. Where a row states a size, it is once, few, many or the class of an expanded clone; other rows omit it.

>TRBV25-1|-|-|TRBJ2-2
TGTGCCAGCAGTCCCCTCCAGGTCACCGGGGAGCTGTTTTTT
CASSPLQVTGELFF
>TRBV28|-|-|TRBJ2-7
TGTGCCAGCAGTTTCCTTATTACCTACGAGCAGTACTTC
CASSFLITYEQYF
>TRBV15|-|-|TRBJ2-3
TGTGCCACCAGCAGAGATAAATACACAGATACGCAGTATTTT
CATSRDKYTDTQYF
>TRBV2|-|-|TRBJ1-2
TGTGCCCTCGGACAGACAAACTATGGCTACACCTTC
CALGQTNYGYTF
>TRBV6-1|-|-|TRBJ2-2
TGTGCCAGCAGTGAGGAGGGGTACACCGGGGAGCTGTTTTTT
CASSEEGYTGELFF
>TRBV9|-|-|TRBJ2-2
TGTGCCAGCAGCCCCGGAGGCGGGGCTCCGACCGGGGAGCTGTTTTTT
CASSPGGGAPTGELFF
>TRBV7-2|once|-|TRBJ1-2
TGTGCCAGCAGCTACGGGTATGGCTACACCTTC
CASSYGYGYTF
>TRBV28|-|TRBD1|TRBJ2-7
TGTGCCAGCAGTTTTTTGCAGGGGGCCCGCTACGAGCAGTACTTC
CASSFLQGARYEQYF
>TRBV27|-|TRBD1|TRBJ2-7
TGTCAGAGGGGGCGAGACGAGCAGTACTTC
CQRGRDEQYF
>TRBV18|-|-|TRBJ1-5
TGTGCCAGCTCACCTACCATGACGGGGTACAGCAATCAGCCCCAGCATTTT
CASSPTMTGYSNQPQHF
>TRBV6-5|-|TRBD1|TRBJ1-2
TGTGCCAGCAGGCCACCGGGACAGGAATCCAATGGCTACACCTTC
CASRPPGQESNGYTF
>TRBV19|-|-|TRBJ1-5
TGTGCCAGTAGTACCCCCGTGGGGGCGGGCAATCAGCCCCAGCATTTT
CASSTPVGAGNQPQHF
>TRBV7-2|-|TRBD1|TRBJ1-5
TGTGCCAGCAGCCTATTCGACAGGGTTGATCAGCCCCAGCATTTT
CASSLFDRVDQPQHF
>TRBV7-9|once|TRBD2|TRBJ2-3
TGTGCCAGCAGCTCAACTGGGGGACTAGCGTTACCTAGCACAGATACGCAGTATTTT
CASSSTGGLALPSTDTQYF
>TRBV10-2|once|-|TRBJ2-1
TGCGCCAGCAGTGATGGGGCAGGACGTTTACGTGAGCAGTTCTTC
CASSDGAGRLREQFF
>TRBV13|-|TRBD1|TRBJ2-5
TGTGCCAGCAGCTTAGGAGCCGGGACAGCCCAAGAGACCCAGTACTTC
CASSLGAGTAQETQYF
>TRBV19|-|-|TRBJ1-5
TGTGCCAGTAGTATAGAAGGGAGGCAGCCCCAGCATTTT
CASSIEGRQPQHF
>TRBV6-5|-|TRBD2|TRBJ2-1
TGTGCCAGCAGGGCTAGCGGGAACTACAATGAGCAGTTCTTC
CASRASGNYNEQFF
>TRBV7-3|-|TRBD2|TRBJ2-2
TGTGCCAGCAGCCCCGTGGTAGCGGGCACCGGGGAGCTGTTTTTT
CASSPVVAGTGELFF
>TRBV7-3|-|-|TRBJ2-3
TGTGCCAGCAGCTTAATTGCGGGGAGCACAGATACGCAGTATTTT
CASSLIAGSTDTQYF
>TRBV7-3|once|-|TRBJ1-2
TGTGCCAGCAGCTTAGGTTTACAGGGTTCCAACTATGGCTACACCTTC
CASSLGLQGSNYGYTF
>TRBV27|once|TRBD1|TRBJ1-4
TGTGCCAGCAGTTTAAGAGGGGGCGGTTCTAATGAAAAACTGTTTTTT
CASSLRGGGSNEKLFF
>TRBV5-4|-|TRBD1|TRBJ1-1
TGTGCCAGCAGCCAGGGACAGGGCGGAATCACTGAAGCTTTCTTT
CASSQGQGGITEAFF
>TRBV9|-|TRBD2|TRBJ2-3
TGTGCCAGCAGCTCTAGCGGGAGGGGTACAGATACGCAGTATTTT
CASSSSGRGTDTQYF
>TRBV19|-|-|TRBJ1-1
TGTGCCAGTAGGAGTCAAGGGGCCTTGGACACTGAAGCTTTCTTT
CASRSQGALDTEAFF
>TRBV18|-|-|TRBJ2-7
TGTGCCAGCTCACCCCCCCCCGGACGGGTCGGGGGATACGAGCAGTACTTC
CASSPPPGRVGGYEQYF
>TRBV9|-|-|TRBJ2-7
TGTGCCAGCAGCGCTGGGACAAAAGGGCTCTACGAGCAGTACTTC
CASSAGTKGLYEQYF
>TRBV4-1|-|-|TRBJ2-5
TGCGCCAGCAGCCAAGGTACCGCGACATTTCAAGAGACCCAGTACTTC
CASSQGTATFQETQYF
>TRBV7-2|once|-|TRBJ1-2
TGTGCCAGCAGCTTAGACAGGTTAAACTATGGCTACACCTTC
CASSLDRLNYGYTF
>TRBV18|-|-|TRBJ1-5
TGTGCCAGCTCACAGGGGCGGGAACAGCCCCAGCATTTT
CASSQGREQPQHF
>TRBV4-1|-|TRBD1|TRBJ1-1
TGCGCCAGCAGCCAAGTGGCCCTTGTTGGACAGGGGGGCCGGGAAGCTTTCTTT
CASSQVALVGQGGREAFF
>TRBV6-2/TRBV6-3|-|-|TRBJ2-5
TGTGCCAGCAGCTTAATGGGCCTGCGGGCGGAGGAGACCCAGTACTTC
CASSLMGLRAEETQYF
>TRBV19|-|TRBD2|TRBJ2-3
TGTGCCAGTAGTATTTTACTAGCGGGGGGGCCGGGAGATACGCAGTATTTT
CASSILLAGGPGDTQYF
>TRBV5-1|-|-|TRBJ2-5
TGCGCCAGCAGCTTGACACAGAATTTACAAGAGACCCAGTACTTC
CASSLTQNLQETQYF
>TRBV2|-|-|TRBJ2-1
TGTGCCACCACTATCCTAGCGTCTGGCAATGAGCAGTTCTTC
CATTILASGNEQFF
>TRBV5-4|-|-|TRBJ2-7
TGTGCCAGCAGCTTGGATGGAGGGCCCCCTTTCTACGAGCAGTACTTC
CASSLDGGPPFYEQYF
>TRBV5-6|-|-|TRBJ2-2
TGTGCCAGCAGCTTGGGAGGTGATCGCACCGGGGAGCTGTTTTTT
CASSLGGDRTGELFF
>TRBV28|-|TRBD2|TRBJ2-7
TGTGCCAGCAGTGGGTCCGGGACTAGCGGCTACGAGCAGTACTTC
CASSGSGTSGYEQYF
>TRBV7-3|-|TRBD1|TRBJ2-7
TGTGCCAGCAGCTCAGGGACAGGGTCCTACGAGCAGTACTTC
CASSSGTGSYEQYF
>TRBV5-5|-|TRBD1|TRBJ2-7
TGTGCCAGCAGCCGGGACAGCATCTACGAGCAGTACTTC
CASSRDSIYEQYF
>TRBV19|few|-|TRBJ1-1
TGTGCCAGTCTGAACACCCAGGGGCTGAGGATCACTGAAGCTTTCTTT
CASLNTQGLRITEAFF